The rows below give T cell receptor beta chains drawn from one sample of a study of vaccination and CD4 T cells after COVID-19. No cognate antigen is known for these TCRs. TCRdb independently ran MiXCR on the PCR reads; one entry per CDR3 protein. The data show more than 12,000 distinct CDR3 sequences, less than 30% seen once. The specimen was cultured CD4+ T cells from blood. The receptors come from a human donor with COVID-19. The CDR3 runs from the conserved cysteine through the conserved F or W. A D gene is named only where the DNA matches it firmly. Some rows mark clone size as missing; the rest say once, few, many or name a class of expanded clone.

j_call d_call v_call clone_size cdr3_aa cdr3_nt
TRBJ2-3 - TRBV20-1 once CSAGRRISITDTQYF TGCAGTGCTGGGAGACGGATCTCCATAACAGATACGCAGTATTTT
TRBJ1-4 - TRBV11-2 - CASSLERVEKLFF TGTGCCAGCAGCTTAGAAAGGGTCGAAAAACTGTTTTTT
TRBJ2-7 - TRBV20-1 - CSARSPSNYYEQYF TGCAGTGCTAGATCCCCTTCGAATTACTACGAGCAGTACTTC
TRBJ2-3 TRBD2 TRBV20-1 few CSAGGFPGGGTDTQYF TGCAGTGCGGGGGGGTTTCCGGGGGGGGGCACAGATACGCAGTATTTT
TRBJ2-3 TRBD2 TRBV7-3 few CASSLSGLAGGPNTQYF TGTGCCAGCAGCTTATCCGGGTTAGCGGGGGGGCCGAATACGCAGTATTTT
TRBJ2-3 - TRBV20-1 few CSARDDTQYF TGCAGTGCTAGAGATGATACGCAGTATTTT
TRBJ1-1 - TRBV14 few CASSGVGINTEAFF TGTGCCAGCAGCGGGGTAGGGATTAACACTGAAGCTTTCTTT
TRBJ1-3 - TRBV20-1 few CSAPALGDLSGNTIYF TGCAGTGCCCCGGCCTTGGGCGATCTCTCTGGAAACACCATATATTTT
TRBJ2-3 - TRBV29-1 few CSVELSSALSDTQYF TGCAGCGTTGAATTGTCTAGCGCTTTGTCAGATACGCAGTATTTT
TRBJ2-1 TRBD2 TRBV6-7 few CASSPPNRGGSYSEQFF TGTGCCAGCAGCCCTCCCAACCGCGGGGGATCCTACAGTGAGCAGTTCTTC
TRBJ1-6 TRBD1 TRBV19 - CASSTRDRGSPLHF TGTGCCAGTAGTACCCGGGACAGGGGTTCACCCCTCCACTTT
TRBJ1-1 - TRBV15 medium-sized CATSPPRRESTEAFF TGTGCCACCAGCCCACCCAGGAGGGAGAGCACTGAAGCTTTCTTT
TRBJ1-1 TRBD1 TRBV6-1 - CASSPGTGGYTEAFF TGTGCCAGCAGTCCCGGGACAGGGGGCTACACTGAAGCTTTCTTT
TRBJ1-5 - TRBV28 few CASRTLRVQPQHF TGTGCCAGCAGAACCCTTCGGGTGCAGCCCCAGCATTTT
TRBJ1-1 - TRBV4-2 few CASSQDLNFGGPSNTEAFF TGTGCCAGCAGCCAAGACCTAAATTTCGGGGGGCCTTCGAACACTGAAGCTTTCTTT
TRBJ1-6 TRBD1 TRBV6-4 few CASSERQGSPLHF TGTGCCAGCAGTGAAAGACAGGGGTCACCCCTCCACTTT
TRBJ2-2 TRBD2 TRBV5-1 - CASSLVAGGFTNTGELFF TGCGCCAGCAGCTTGGTTGCGGGGGGCTTCACTAACACCGGGGAGCTGTTTTTT
TRBJ2-6 TRBD1 TRBV20-1 - CSASQDRGRPEANVLTF TGCAGTGCTAGCCAGGACAGGGGGCGCCCTGAGGCCAACGTCCTGACTTTC
TRBJ2-7 - TRBV2 - CASSEPPSEQYF TGTGCCAGCAGTGAACCCCCTAGCGAGCAGTACTTC
TRBJ1-5 - TRBV12-3/TRBV12-4 few CASSSDSHQPQHF TGTGCCAGCAGCTCGGACAGTCATCAGCCCCAGCATTTT
TRBJ2-5 - TRBV2 - CASSDLGVEETQYF TGTGCCAGCAGTGACCTCGGGGTCGAAGAGACCCAGTACTTC
TRBJ2-3 TRBD1 TRBV28 few CASSLGTGGPDTQYF TGTGCCAGCAGTTTAGGGACAGGGGGCCCAGATACGCAGTATTTT
TRBJ1-6 TRBD1 TRBV7-2 few CASSYTGGGNSPLHF TGTGCCAGCAGTTATACAGGGGGTGGTAATTCACCCCTCCACTTT
TRBJ1-3 - TRBV19 - CASNGRSGNTIYF TGTGCCAGTAACGGCCGCTCTGGAAACACCATATATTTT
TRBJ2-3 - TRBV20-1 - CSAPRPGITDTQYF TGCAGTGCCCCACGACCGGGTATCACAGATACGCAGTATTTT
TRBJ2-2 TRBD1 TRBV7-7 few CASSSTGGDTGELFF TGTGCTAGCAGCTCGACAGGGGGCGACACCGGGGAGCTGTTTTTT
TRBJ1-5 TRBD1 TRBV5-5 - CASSLAVAGGIGQPQHF TGTGCCAGCAGCTTGGCAGTGGCAGGGGGCATTGGCCAGCCCCAGCATTTT
TRBJ1-2 TRBD1 TRBV6-1 few CASSVGQLANYGYTF TGTGCCAGCAGTGTGGGACAGCTAGCTAACTATGGCTACACCTTC
TRBJ2-7 TRBD1 TRBV10-1 few CASSRTGGYEQYF TGCGCCAGCTCAAGGACAGGCGGGTACGAGCAGTACTTC
TRBJ2-3 TRBD1 TRBV6-5 - CASSYRGQGVGRDTQYF TGTGCCAGCAGTTACCGAGGACAGGGTGTTGGGAGAGATACGCAGTATTTT
TRBJ2-4 TRBD1 TRBV28 - CASSPGTGYTQYF TGTGCCAGCAGTCCGGGGACAGGGTATACTCAGTACTTC
TRBJ2-5 - TRBV5-1 few CASSPRTVQETQYF TGCGCCAGCAGCCCAAGGACGGTCCAAGAGACCCAGTACTTC
TRBJ2-5 - TRBV20-1 - CSGGVEETQYF TGCAGTGGTGGGGTAGAAGAGACCCAGTACTTC
TRBJ2-3 - TRBV15 - CATSRDRVSTDTQYF TGTGCCACCAGCAGAGACCGGGTCTCCACAGATACGCAGTATTTT
TRBJ2-1 TRBD2 TRBV10-1 - CASSHAVAGDRNEQFF TGCGCCAGCAGTCATGCCGTAGCGGGGGATCGGAATGAGCAGTTCTTC
TRBJ2-2 - TRBV5-4 - CASSYTSVSGELFF TGTGCCAGCAGTTATACGTCCGTTTCCGGGGAGCTGTTTTTT
TRBJ2-7 TRBD1 TRBV24-1 - CATSDRGQGDEQYF TGTGCCACCAGTGATAGGGGACAGGGGGACGAGCAGTACTTC
TRBJ1-5 - TRBV2 - CASRYRENQPQHF TGTGCCAGCAGATACAGGGAGAATCAGCCCCAGCATTTT
TRBJ2-3 - TRBV29-1 - CSVDQGYIDTQYF TGCAGCGTTGACCAGGGGTACATAGATACGCAGTATTTT
TRBJ2-1 - TRBV20-1 - CSATDTYNEQFF TGCAGTGCTACCGACACATACAATGAGCAGTTCTTC
TRBJ1-5 TRBD1 TRBV6-1 few CASSTTGTSQPQHF TGTGCCAGCAGTACGACAGGGACTAGCCAGCCCCAGCATTTT
TRBJ2-3 TRBD1 TRBV11-1 - CASSFEQGATDTQYF TGTGCCAGCAGCTTCGAACAGGGGGCGACAGATACGCAGTATTTT
TRBJ1-5 - TRBV19 few CASTTPGVEQPQHF TGTGCCAGTACAACTCCTGGGGTGGAGCAGCCCCAGCATTTT
TRBJ1-2 - TRBV19 - CASSMGPGGVYGYTF TGTGCCAGTAGTATGGGGCCGGGGGGCGTTTATGGCTACACCTTC
TRBJ2-2 TRBD1 TRBV2 few CASSKGQGSNTGELFF TGTGCCAGCAGCAAAGGACAGGGCTCCAACACCGGGGAGCTGTTTTTT
TRBJ2-3 - TRBV11-2 - CASSSRILGDTQYF TGTGCCAGCAGCTCACGGATTTTAGGAGATACGCAGTATTTT
TRBJ1-1 - TRBV20-1 few CSARAPPPNTEAFF TGCAGTGCTAGGGCCCCACCCCCCAACACTGAAGCTTTCTTT
TRBJ1-3 - TRBV27 - CASSPRQGNGNTIYF TGTGCCAGCAGCCCCCGGCAGGGTAATGGAAACACCATATATTTT
TRBJ1-1 - TRBV28 few CASSLLTGLLNTEAFF TGTGCCAGCAGTTTATTAACGGGACTCTTGAACACTGAAGCTTTCTTT
TRBJ2-7 - TRBV4-2 - CASSQVERGHYEQYF TGTGCCAGCAGCCAAGTGGAACGGGGGCACTACGAGCAGTACTTC
TRBJ2-6 - TRBV2 - CASSAGLSSGANVLTF TGTGCCAGCAGTGCGGGACTCAGCTCTGGGGCCAACGTCCTGACTTTC
TRBJ1-6 TRBD1 TRBV9 - CASSPSLGGQGNSPLHF TGTGCCAGCAGCCCTAGCCTGGGAGGACAGGGTAATTCACCCCTCCACTTT
TRBJ1-2 - TRBV2 few CASINLYGYTF TGTGCCAGCATTAACCTCTATGGCTACACCTTC
TRBJ1-2 - TRBV20-1 medium-sized CSARDAVEGYTF TGCAGTGCTAGAGATGCAGTGGAGGGCTACACCTTC
TRBJ1-5 TRBD1 TRBV2 - CASSETGTGQPQHF TGTGCCAGCAGTGAGACAGGGACAGGGCAGCCCCAGCATTTT